The 7 T cell receptor beta chains presented below share a single source sample, sequenced in a study of vaccination and CD4 T cells after COVID-19. For these receptors, no antigen is known. Cultured CD4+ T cells had their DNA profiled by the Oncomine TCR Beta short-read assay. In TCRdb, the PCR reads were re-called with MiXCR into one record per CDR3 protein. The table includes over 8,000 distinct CDR3 sequences, 50% to 70% detected once. The treatment here: approximately 10-day PBMC culture with coronavirus spike peptide pools or control peptides (ViraFEST assay). The specimen was CD4+ T cells from blood, cultured in vitro. These receptors originate from a human donor who had recovered from COVID-19.

This sequence joins TRBV7-2 and TRBJ2-4; D gene uncertain. Trimming left V 1 base short and J 3 bases short, with 7 bases between. Germline CDR1 SGHTA, CDR2 FQGNSA. The CDR3 runs to 14 residues. The CDR3 coding sequence is TGTGCCAGCAGCTTAGACAGCAACAAAAACATTCAGTACTTC. It yields the protein CASSLDSNKNIQYF. Together with reference TRBV7-2 and TRBJ2-4, the CDR3 gives the full variable domain: GAGVSQSPSNKVTEKGKDVELRCDPISGHTALYWYRQSLGQGLEFLIYFQGNSAPDKSGLPSDRFSAERTGGSVSTLTIQRTQQEDSAVYLCASSLDSNKNIQYFGAGTRLSVL.

The chain combines TRBV20-1 with TRBJ2-7, with 11 bases aligning to TRBD2. Germline V gives CDR1 DFQATT, CDR2 SNEGSKA (reference sequence). V was pared by 6 bases and J by 5 bases, with 12 bases of the junction left unmatched. This CDR3 spans 15 amino acids. The CDR3 loop reads CSARPVAGGPHEQYF. CDR3 coding DNA: TGCAGTGCACGACCCGTAGCGGGAGGGCCGCACGAGCAGTACTTC.

The V and J genes are TRBV23-1 and TRBJ2-1, with 11 bases identical to TRBD2. TRBV23-1 is identified as an open reading frame with a role that is uncertain. CDR3 length: 18 residues. The ends lost 2 bases at V and 5 bases at J; junction bases unmatched: 11. This CDR3 is CASSQEGQTSGGHNEQFF. The CDR3 DNA is TGCGCCAGCAGTCAAGAGGGCCAAACTAGCGGGGGCCACAATGAGCAGTTCTTC.

The rearrangement links TRBV27 to TRBJ2-7; a possible D gene is TRBD1 (5 bases). CDR1 and CDR2 from the germline V gene are MNHEY and SMNVEV (reference sequence). Trimming took off 3 bases at V and 6 bases at J, with 12 bases between the two ends. This CDR3 contains 13 residues. The CDR3 sequence is CASSFLDSREQYF. The CDR3 region has the DNA TGTGCCAGCAGTTTCTTAGACAGCCGCGAGCAGTACTTC.

The V and J genes are TRBV10-3 and TRBJ2-2; D is unresolved. The CDR3 runs 15 residues. Trimming left V 2 bases short and J 1 base short, with 8 bases between. Germline CDR1 and CDR2: ENHRY and SYGVKD. This CDR3 is CAISEVAGNTGELFF. In nucleotides, the CDR3 is TGTGCCATCAGTGAGGTTGCTGGGAACACCGGGGAGCTGTTTTTT.

The table lists this clonotype with a few counts. The gene calls are TRBV20-1 and TRBJ1-1; D is undetermined. Trimming stripped 5 bases from V and 0 bases from J, with 10 bases between. CDR1 and CDR2 from the germline V gene are DFQATT and SNEGSKA (reference sequence). CDR3 length equals 13 residues. The CDR3 sequence: CSARKQMNTEAFF. DNA of the CDR3: TGCAGTGCTCGGAAACAGATGAACACTGAAGCTTTCTTT.

This clonotype was recorded a few times. V usage is TRBV19 and J usage is TRBJ1-1; TRBD1 aligns across 7 bases. The J segment lost 1 base and the V segment lost 3 bases, leaving 2 bases of the junction unmatched. The CDR3 consists of 14 residues. The germline CDR1 and CDR2 sequences are LNHDA and SQIVND (reference sequence). CDR3 nucleotides: TGTGCCAGTAGTATTCGGACAGGGAACACTGAAGCTTTCTTT. Amino acid sequence: CASSIRTGNTEAFF.